The 15 T cell receptor beta chains in this list originate from one sample, sequenced in a study of preoperative IRX-2 immunotherapy in early breast cancer. Here immunoSEQ multiplex PCR was the method, and the copy in TCRdb shows in-frame clones only, minus some. The sample carries around 62,000 clones, roughly 95% recorded once. Treatment in this sample: preoperative locoregional IRX-2 cytokine immunotherapy. Sampling was conducted from a patient treated with IRX-2 immunotherapy. The receptor source for this set is a human donor with breast cancer.

The V and J genes are TRBV5-1 and TRBJ1-3; no reliable D call. V was cut by 0 bases and J by 2 bases, with 9 bases left in between. The CDR3 runs to 15 residues. Germline lookup yields CDR1 SGHRS and CDR2 YFSETQ. CDR3 sequence reads: CASSLEPPPGNTIYF. In nucleotides, the CDR3 is TGCGCCAGCAGCTTGGAACCACCGCCTGGAAACACCATATATTTT.

The chain links TRBV4-1 to TRBJ1-3; D remains ambiguous. The ends were cut back, 3 bases at V and 3 bases at J, with 6 bases in the middle. Germline V lookup: CDR1 MGHRA, CDR2 YSYEKL. This CDR3 region has 13 residues. The CDR3 coding sequence is TGCGCCAGCAGCCAGGTTGGTGGAAACACCATATATTTT. This sequence encodes CASSQVGGNTIYF.

The chain uses TRBV6-1 and TRBJ1-2; 7 bases are shared with TRBD1. Per germline, CDR1 MNHNS and CDR2 SASEGT. CDR3 size: 13 residues. With V trimmed by 4 bases and J by 6 bases, 5 bases remained unmatched. The CDR3: CASSGRQGHGYTF. As DNA, the CDR3 is TGTGCCAGCAGTGGTCGACAGGGCCATGGCTACACCTTC.

This chain connects TRBV5-1 to TRBJ2-1; the D gene is possibly TRBD2 (6 bases). The CDR3 is made up of 16 amino acids. Germline V CDR1 and CDR2: SGHRS, YFSETQ. V was shortened by 9 bases and J by 3 bases, with 22 bases between the two germline ends. The DNA for the CDR3 is TGCGCCACTCGTGACGGGTCGACGGGAGTCTACAATGAGCAGTTCTTC. This sequence encodes CATRDGSTGVYNEQFF.

This clone was observed a single time. J is TRBJ2-7 and V is TRBV7-3; D is undetermined. Per the germline V gene, CDR1 is SGHTA and CDR2 is FQGTGA. CDR3 size: 18 residues. Trimming took 4 bases from V and 0 from J, leaving 22 bases between them. The CDR3 DNA reads as TGTGCCAGCAGCTCCGAGTCGGCACGGGCATCTGACTCCTACGAGCAGTACTTC. It translates to CASSSESARASDSYEQYF.

The chain combines TRBV29-1 with TRBJ2-2, with TRBD1 matching 10 bases. The CDR3 is made up of 14 amino acids. The V gene end was trimmed by 6 bases and the J gene end by 1 base; junction bases not matched to a gene: 2. Germline V lookup: CDR1 SQVTM, CDR2 ANQGSEA. DNA for the CDR3: TGCAGCGTCCGGACAGGGGGGAACACCGGGGAGCTGTTTTTT. This translates into CSVRTGGNTGELFF.

This clone was counted a single time. V usage is TRBV2 and J usage is TRBJ1-5; D remains ambiguous. CDR1 and CDR2 from the germline V gene are SNHLY and FYNNEI. Trimming took off 7 bases at V and 0 bases at J, with 7 bases between the two ends. This CDR3 has 13 amino acids. In DNA form, the CDR3 reads TGTGCCAGCACCCGGTATAGCAATCAGCCCCAGCATTTT. Its translation: CASTRYSNQPQHF.

The J gene is TRBJ2-5, the V gene TRBV6-6; unclear D gene. V lost 3 bases to trimming and J lost 5 bases, with 7 bases between them. The CDR3 has 12 amino acids. From germline, CDR1 is MNHNY and CDR2 SVGAGI (reference sequence). The CDR3 nucleotides are TGTGCCAGCAGTTATTTTTGGGAGACCCAGTACTTC. Translation gives CASSYFWETQYF.

This chain joins TRBV14 and TRBJ1-2, with 10 bases matching TRBD1. CDR1 is SGHDN and CDR2 is FVKESK in the germline V gene. This CDR3 region has 17 residues. Trimming at V came to 1 base and at J to 4 bases, leaving 9 bases not matched to a gene. This CDR3 is CASSQVPGQGTIYGYTF. CDR3 coding DNA: TGTGCCAGCAGCCAAGTCCCGGGACAGGGGACCATCTATGGCTACACCTTC.

DNA of the CDR3: TGTGCCAGCAGTTTAGGGGATCTTAGCAATCAGCCCCAGCATTTT. Translation gives CASSLGDLSNQPQHF. The rearrangement uses TRBV28 and TRBJ1-5, with D unresolved. Germline values: CDR1 MDHEN, CDR2 SYDVKM. Trimming took 2 bases from V and 0 from J, leaving 8 bases between them. This CDR3 is 15 amino acids long.

The rearrangement joins TRBV7-3 to TRBJ1-5; D ambiguous. Trimming pared 3 bases from V and 5 bases from J, leaving 5 bases between. Germline CDR1 and CDR2: SGHTA and FQGTGA. This CDR3 has 12 residues. The CDR3 nucleotides are TGTGCCAGCAGCTTTTCCGATCAGCCCCAGCATTTT. Amino acids: CASSFSDQPQHF.

V is TRBV4-3 and J is TRBJ2-3; no definite D call. With 0 bases removed from V and 10 bases from J, the gap between germline ends came to 11 bases. There are 13 residues in the CDR3. CDR1 is LGHNA, CDR2 YSLEER, per germline. Here the CDR3 reads CASSQDLRVPQYF. The CDR3 region has the DNA TGCGCCAGCAGCCAAGATCTTAGGGTCCCGCAGTATTTT.

By sample share, this clone is medium-sized. This chain connects TRBV2 to TRBJ1-6, with no clear D. The CDR3 runs 15 residues. Trimming took 3 bases from V and 7 from J, leaving 13 bases between them. CDR1 is SNHLY, CDR2 FYNNEI, per germline. The CDR3 spells CASSERVLGNSPLHF. DNA for the CDR3: TGTGCCAGCAGTGAGAGGGTCCTAGGCAATTCACCCCTCCACTTT.

The sample holds a few counts of this clone. The genes are TRBV28 and TRBJ1-5; D gene uncertain. Per germline, CDR1 MDHEN and CDR2 SYDVKM. CDR3 length: 12 residues. V was pared by 7 bases and J by 4 bases, with 8 bases between. The CDR3 here is CASKVGNQPQHF. In nucleotides, the CDR3 is TGTGCCAGCAAGGTGGGTAATCAGCCCCAGCATTTT. The variable domain in full, completed from reference TRBV28 and TRBJ1-5, reads DVKVTQSSRYLVKRTGEKVFLECVQDMDHENMFWYRQDPGLGLRLIYFSYDVKMKEKGDIPEGYSVSREKKERFSLILESASTNQTSMYLCASKVGNQPQHFGDGTRLSIL.

V is TRBV10-1 and J is TRBJ1-2; D is uncertain. V was clipped by 7 bases and J by 6 bases, with 21 bases between them. The CDR3 has 15 amino acids. The germline gives CDR1 WNHNN, CDR2 SYGVQD (reference sequence). The CDR3 protein is CASIGWMGSSNGYTF. In nucleotides, the CDR3 is TGCGCCAGCATCGGGTGGATGGGGAGCTCCAATGGCTACACCTTC.